The 20 T cell receptor beta chains below all came from one sample that was sequenced in a study of T cells in Graves' hyperthyroidism and ophthalmopathy. Amplified regions were TCR beta CDR3 sequences from RNA transcripts. With the HTBI primer set, the TCR CDR3 went through a first round of RT-PCR. TCRdb processed the multiplex PCR reads anew with MiXCR; each CDR3 protein has one entry. The top ten clones hold 10% to 15% of a sample with 250,000 to 300,000 distinct CDR3 sequences, about 14% of them seen once. Source material: blood. These receptors all stem from a woman in her thirties or forties with Graves' hyperthyroidism that later progressed to Graves' ophthalmopathy.

This clonotype has a count of ten or more. The rearrangement uses TRBV7-9 and TRBJ2-7; a weak D match, TRBD2 (6 bases). The CDR3 covers 18 residues. Per the germline V gene, CDR1 is SEHNR and CDR2 is FQNEAQ (reference sequence). V was clipped by 4 bases and J by 2 bases, with 24 bases between them. CDR3 sequence reads: CASSSGVMVAALPYEQYF. In DNA form, the CDR3 reads TGTGCCAGCAGCTCGGGGGTAATGGTAGCGGCTCTTCCCTACGAGCAGTACTTC.

This chain uses TRBV29-1 with TRBJ2-7, with D perhaps matching TRBD2 (8 bases). CDR1 is SQVTM and CDR2 is ANQGSEA in the germline V gene. The CDR3 runs to 12 residues. Written as DNA, the CDR3 is TGCACGGGGGGGGACAGTCTTTACGAGCAGTACTTC. Protein product: CTGGDSLYEQYF.

This clonotype has ten or more counts. The chain recombines TRBV28 with TRBJ2-7; D unclear. Germline CDR1 is MDHEN and CDR2 is SYDVKM. Deletions cut 1 base from V and 3 bases from J, with 22 bases between. This CDR3 region has 18 residues. CDR3 sequence (DNA): TGTGCCAGCAGTTTATCAATCTTGTTGGGGTTGTGGAGCTACGAGCAGTACTTC. Translating gives CASSLSILLGLWSYEQYF.

This clonotype was recorded many times. The CDR3 region is CASSRDREEKLFF. The CDR3 DNA reads as TGTGCCAGCAGCCGGGACAGGGAGGAAAAACTGTTTTTT. V is TRBV12-3 or TRBV12-4 and J is TRBJ1-4; 9 positions match TRBD1. V shed 6 bases and J 8 bases; nucleotides not matched to a gene: 4. The CDR3 has 13 amino acids.

The chain recombines TRBV5-6 with TRBJ2-3; TRBD2 matches at 7 bases. The CDR3 has 14 residues. J gave up 8 bases and V 4 bases, and 10 bases lay outside the gene matches. The germline gives CDR1 SGHDT, CDR2 YYEEEE. CDR3 nucleotide sequence: TGTGCCAGCAGCCCCAGGACTAGAGCCTTTACGCAGTATTTT. Its translation: CASSPRTRAFTQYF. The whole variable domain, filled in from reference TRBV5-6 and TRBJ2-3, reads DAGVTQSPTHLIKTRGQQVTLRCSPKSGHDTVSWYQQALGQGPQFIFQYYEEEERQRGNFPDRFSGHQFPNYSSELNVNALLLGDSALYLCASSPRTRAFTQYFGPGTRLTVL.

The sample holds many counts of this clonotype. The rearrangement uses TRBV30 and TRBJ2-5; unclear D gene. The CDR3 runs 15 residues. Trimming cost V 2 bases and J 1 base, with 14 bases left between them. Germline assignment: CDR1 GTSNPN and CDR2 SVGIG (reference sequence). This CDR3 reads CAWSQSRPFQETQYF. CDR3 nucleotide sequence: TGTGCCTGGAGTCAATCACGACCTTTCCAAGAGACCCAGTACTTC.

Ten or more counts support this clonotype. The CDR3 loop reads CASSLVVSDTQYF. In DNA, the CDR3 is TGCGCCAGCAGCTTGGTAGTGTCGGATACGCAGTATTTT. This rearrangement joins TRBV5-1 to TRBJ2-3, with unresolved D. This CDR3 is 13 amino acids long. Per germline, CDR1 SGHRS and CDR2 YFSETQ. Trimming stripped 0 bases from V and 6 bases from J, with 8 bases between.

This clonotype was observed at least ten times. The chain uses TRBV3-1 and TRBJ1-5; tentatively, D is TRBD1 (6 bases). With 0 bases removed from V and 2 bases from J, the gap between germline ends came to 8 bases. The CDR3 covers 15 residues. Germline CDR1 reads LGHDT; CDR2 reads YNNKEL (reference sequence). The CDR3 DNA reads as TGTGCCAGCAGCCAAGATCACAGGGGCAATCAGCCCCAGCATTTT. Translated, it gives CASSQDHRGNQPQHF. The whole variable domain, remainder taken from reference TRBV3-1 and TRBJ1-5, is DTAVSQTPKYLVTQMGNDKSIKCEQNLGHDTMYWYKQDSKKFLKIMFSYNNKELIINETVPNRFSPKSPDKAHLNLHINSLELGDSAVYFCASSQDHRGNQPQHFGDGTRLSIL.

This clonotype has a count of ten or more. The chain uses TRBV11-3 and TRBJ2-3, with no clear D. CDR1 is SGHNT, CDR2 YENEEA, per germline. Trimming stripped 1 base from V and 2 bases from J, with 7 bases between. This CDR3 comprises 14 residues. CDR3 in DNA: TGTGCCAGCAGCTTAGTAGGGTTCACAGATACGCAGTATTTT. Translation gives CASSLVGFTDTQYF.

This clonotype was recorded many times. V and J are TRBV20-1 and TRBJ1-6, with D possibly TRBD1 on 5 matching bases. The V and J ends lost 1 base and 7 bases respectively, with 23 bases between them. CDR1 DFQATT and CDR2 SNEGSKA come from the germline V gene (reference sequence). CDR3 size: 18 residues. This CDR3 is CSARGIELQGLLNSPLHF. The CDR3 coding sequence is TGCAGTGCTAGAGGCATCGAACTGCAGGGCCTCCTCAATTCACCCCTCCACTTT.

This clonotype was seen repeatedly, ten times or more. The rearrangement joins TRBV27 to TRBJ2-3; 7 bases fit TRBD2. Germline values: CDR1 MNHEY, CDR2 SMNVEV (reference sequence). Germline trimming cut 5 bases from V and 2 bases from J; bases unmatched to any gene: 13. This CDR3 comprises 17 residues. Here the CDR3 DNA reads TGTGCCAGCAGTCCAGTCGGTGCGGGAGTATACACAGATACGCAGTATTTT. As protein: CASSPVGAGVYTDTQYF.

This clonotype was seen ten or more times. The chain carries TRBV5-1 and TRBJ2-7; 8 nucleotides match TRBD1. Trimming cost V 3 bases and J 4 bases; bases outside gene matches: 3. CDR3 length equals 13 residues. Germline assignment: CDR1 SGHRS and CDR2 YFSETQ. CDR3 bases: TGCGCCAGCAGCTGGGACAGGCGGTACGAGCAGTACTTC. Its translation is CASSWDRRYEQYF.

This clonotype was seen ten or more times. V and J are TRBV9 and TRBJ2-7; 8 nucleotides agree with TRBD1. This CDR3 region has 15 residues. The V segment lost 3 bases and the J segment 3 bases; nucleotides outside the gene matches: 8. Germline CDR1 and CDR2: SGDLS and YYNGEE. This chain's CDR3 is CASSAGTGFNYEQYF. CDR3 bases: TGTGCCAGCAGCGCCGGGACAGGCTTCAACTACGAGCAGTACTTC.

Comments on this clonotype: Since a much larger clone is just one base distant, this may be a read error. V usage is TRBV10-3 and J usage is TRBJ1-4, with TRBD1 as a possible D gene (6 bases). This CDR3 has 14 residues. Germline V gives CDR1 ENHRY, CDR2 SYGVKD. This CDR3 is CAIGEGATNEKLFF. DNA of the CDR3: TGTGCCATCGGTGAGGGGGCAACTAATGAAAAACTGTTTTTT.

This clonotype was picked up many times. The genes are TRBV6-5 and TRBJ2-4, with 7 positions matching TRBD1. V lost 6 bases, J lost 8 bases, and 13 bases stayed unmatched. The CDR3 sequence is 15 residues long. Germline V gives CDR1 MNHEY, CDR2 SVGAGI. The CDR3 spells CASRYQADREYIQYF. The CDR3 DNA reads TGTGCCAGCAGATATCAGGCAGACAGGGAATACATTCAGTACTTC.

This clonotype was observed a handful of times. This rearrangement joins TRBV19 to TRBJ2-1, with 11 bases aligning to TRBD2. With 5 bases clipped from V and 13 bases from J, the junction kept 7 bases outside the gene matches. The length of the CDR3 is 13 residues. CDR1 is LNHDA, CDR2 SQIVND, per germline (reference sequence). The CDR3 sequence: CASSVRLAGKQFF. CDR3 coding DNA: TGTGCCAGTAGTGTCCGACTAGCGGGGAAACAGTTCTTC.

This clonotype came up many times. The J gene is TRBJ1-1, the V gene TRBV2; no clear D. Germline CDR1 is SNHLY and CDR2 is FYNNEI. V lost 7 bases and J lost 4, with 13 bases in between. The CDR3 runs to 13 residues. In DNA, the CDR3 is TGTGCCAGCATGGTCCCGTTCTTCACTGAAGCTTTCTTT. Encoded protein: CASMVPFFTEAFF.

The chain recombines TRBV27 with TRBJ2-2; D remains ambiguous. The V gene lost 0 bases and the J gene lost 0 bases, with 14 bases spanning the gap. Germline V lookup: CDR1 MNHEY, CDR2 SMNVEV (reference sequence). This CDR3 contains 18 residues. Here the CDR3 DNA reads TGTGCCAGCAGTTTATCTGTCCACCCCTCCCCGAACACCGGGGAGCTGTTTTTT. It yields the protein CASSLSVHPSPNTGELFF.

Turning to this clonotype: A read error is possible here, since a much larger clone lies one base away. V is TRBV7-2 and J is TRBJ2-5; D unresolved. The CDR3 consists of 11 residues. CDR1 SGHTA and CDR2 FQGNSA come from the germline V gene. Trimming removed 5 bases from V and 5 bases from J, with 6 bases in between. The DNA of the CDR3 is TGTGCCAGCAGCCCCGCGGAGACCCAGTACTTC. This translates into CASSPAETQYF.

This clonotype was detected ten times or more. The chain carries TRBV12-3 or TRBV12-4 and TRBJ2-3, with D unresolved. The V gene lost 5 bases and the J gene lost 5 bases, with 5 bases spanning the gap. There are 11 residues in the CDR3. The CDR3 spells CASSKRDTQYF. The DNA of the CDR3 is TGTGCCAGCAGTAAACGAGATACGCAGTATTTT.